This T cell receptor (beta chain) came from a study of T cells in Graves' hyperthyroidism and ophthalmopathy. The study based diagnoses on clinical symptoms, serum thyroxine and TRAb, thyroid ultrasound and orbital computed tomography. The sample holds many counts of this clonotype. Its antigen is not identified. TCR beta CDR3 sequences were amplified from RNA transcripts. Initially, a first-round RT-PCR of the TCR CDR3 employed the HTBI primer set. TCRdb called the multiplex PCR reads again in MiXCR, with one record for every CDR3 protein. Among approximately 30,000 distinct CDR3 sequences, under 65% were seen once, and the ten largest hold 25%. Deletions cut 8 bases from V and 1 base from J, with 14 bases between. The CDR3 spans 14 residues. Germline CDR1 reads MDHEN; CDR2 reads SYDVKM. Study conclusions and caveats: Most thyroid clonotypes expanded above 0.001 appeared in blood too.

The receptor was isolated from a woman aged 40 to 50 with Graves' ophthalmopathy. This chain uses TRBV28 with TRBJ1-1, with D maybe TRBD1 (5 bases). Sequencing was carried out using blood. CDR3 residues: CASDEVGANTEAFF. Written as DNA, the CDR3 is TGTGCCAGCGATGAGGTTGGGGCGAACACTGAAGCTTTCTTT.